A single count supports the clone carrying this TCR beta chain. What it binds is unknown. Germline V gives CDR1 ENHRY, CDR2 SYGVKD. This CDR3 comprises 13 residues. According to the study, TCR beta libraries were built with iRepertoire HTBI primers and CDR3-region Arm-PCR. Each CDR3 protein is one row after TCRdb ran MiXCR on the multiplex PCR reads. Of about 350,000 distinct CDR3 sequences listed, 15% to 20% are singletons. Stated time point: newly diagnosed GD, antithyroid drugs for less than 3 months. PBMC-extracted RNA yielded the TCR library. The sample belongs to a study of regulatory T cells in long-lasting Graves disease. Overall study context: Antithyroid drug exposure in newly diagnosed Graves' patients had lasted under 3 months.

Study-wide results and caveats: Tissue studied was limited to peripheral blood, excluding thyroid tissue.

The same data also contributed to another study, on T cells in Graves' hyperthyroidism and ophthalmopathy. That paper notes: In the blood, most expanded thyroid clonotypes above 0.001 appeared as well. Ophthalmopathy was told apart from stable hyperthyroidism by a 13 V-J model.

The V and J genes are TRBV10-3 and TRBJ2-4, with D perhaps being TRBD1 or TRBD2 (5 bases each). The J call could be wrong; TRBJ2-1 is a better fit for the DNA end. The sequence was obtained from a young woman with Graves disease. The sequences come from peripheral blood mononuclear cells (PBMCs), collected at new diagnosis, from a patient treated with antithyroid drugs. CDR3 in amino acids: CAITSRESSEQFF. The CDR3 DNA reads TGTGCCATCACGTCCAGGGAGTCGAGTGAGCAGTTCTTC.